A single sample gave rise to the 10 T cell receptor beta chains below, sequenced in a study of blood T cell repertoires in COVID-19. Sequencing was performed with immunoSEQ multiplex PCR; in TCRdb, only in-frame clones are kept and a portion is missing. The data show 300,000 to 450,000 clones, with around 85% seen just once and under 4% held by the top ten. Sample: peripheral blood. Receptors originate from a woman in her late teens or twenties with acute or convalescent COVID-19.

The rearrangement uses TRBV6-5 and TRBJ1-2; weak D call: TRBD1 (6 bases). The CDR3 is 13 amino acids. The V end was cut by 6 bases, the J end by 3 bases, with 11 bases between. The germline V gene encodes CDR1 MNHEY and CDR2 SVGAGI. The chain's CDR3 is CASRPTGYYGYTF. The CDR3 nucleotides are TGTGCCAGCAGACCTACAGGGTACTATGGCTACACCTTC.

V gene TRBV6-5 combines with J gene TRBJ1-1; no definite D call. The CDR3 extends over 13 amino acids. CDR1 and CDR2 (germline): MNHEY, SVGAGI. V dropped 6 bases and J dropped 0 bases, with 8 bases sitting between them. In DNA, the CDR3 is TGTGCCAGCAGCGACGGAGTGAACACTGAAGCTTTCTTT. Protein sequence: CASSDGVNTEAFF.

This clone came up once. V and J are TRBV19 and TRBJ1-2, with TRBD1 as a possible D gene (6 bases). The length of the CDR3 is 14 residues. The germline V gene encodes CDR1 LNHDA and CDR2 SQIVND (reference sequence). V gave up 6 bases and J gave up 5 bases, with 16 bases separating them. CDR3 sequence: CASSPGQFLYGYTF. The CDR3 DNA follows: TGTGCCAGTAGCCCTGGACAGTTCCTTTATGGCTACACCTTC.

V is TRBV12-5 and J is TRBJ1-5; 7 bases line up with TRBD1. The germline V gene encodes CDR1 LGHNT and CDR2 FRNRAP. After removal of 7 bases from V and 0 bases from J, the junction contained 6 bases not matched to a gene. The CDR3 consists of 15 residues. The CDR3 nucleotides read TGTGCTAGTGCCCTGGGACAGACTAGCAATCAGCCCCAGCATTTT. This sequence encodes CASALGQTSNQPQHF.

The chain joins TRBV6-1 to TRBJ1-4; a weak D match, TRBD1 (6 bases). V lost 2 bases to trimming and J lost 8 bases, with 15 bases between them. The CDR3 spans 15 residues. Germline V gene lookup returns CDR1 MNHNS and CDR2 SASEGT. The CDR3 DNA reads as TGTGCCAGCAGTGAAACAGGGATTCGCATCGAAAAACTGTTTTTT. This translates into CASSETGIRIEKLFF.

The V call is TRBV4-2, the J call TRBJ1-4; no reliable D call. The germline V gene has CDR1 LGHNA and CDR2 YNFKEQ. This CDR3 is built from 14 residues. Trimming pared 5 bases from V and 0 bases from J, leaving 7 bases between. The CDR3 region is CASSSRATNEKLFF. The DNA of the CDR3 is TGTGCCAGCAGCTCCCGGGCAACTAATGAAAAACTGTTTTTT.

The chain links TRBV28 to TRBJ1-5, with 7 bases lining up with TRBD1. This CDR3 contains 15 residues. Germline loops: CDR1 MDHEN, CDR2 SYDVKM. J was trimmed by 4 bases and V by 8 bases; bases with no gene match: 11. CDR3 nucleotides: TGTGCCAGCTACCGGACAGGCGGGAAAAATCAGCCCCAGCATTTT. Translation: CASYRTGGKNQPQHF.

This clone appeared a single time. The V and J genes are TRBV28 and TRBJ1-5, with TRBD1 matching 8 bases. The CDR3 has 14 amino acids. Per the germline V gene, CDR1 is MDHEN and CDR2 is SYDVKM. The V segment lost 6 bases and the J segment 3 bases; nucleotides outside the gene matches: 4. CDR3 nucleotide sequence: TGTGCCAGCAGCCCGGGACAGGACAATCAGCCCCAGCATTTT. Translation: CASSPGQDNQPQHF.

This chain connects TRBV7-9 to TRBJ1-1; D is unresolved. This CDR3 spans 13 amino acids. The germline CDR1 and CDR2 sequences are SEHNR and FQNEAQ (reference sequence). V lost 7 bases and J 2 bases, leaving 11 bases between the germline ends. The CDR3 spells CASTGPKNTEAFF. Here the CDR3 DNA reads TGTGCCAGCACGGGCCCCAAAAACACTGAAGCTTTCTTT.

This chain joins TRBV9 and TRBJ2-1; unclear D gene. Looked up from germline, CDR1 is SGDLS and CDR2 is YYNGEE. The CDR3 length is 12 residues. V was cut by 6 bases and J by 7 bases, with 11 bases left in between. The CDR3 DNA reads TGTGCCAGCAACCAACCTAGGAATGAGCAGTTCTTC. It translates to CASNQPRNEQFF. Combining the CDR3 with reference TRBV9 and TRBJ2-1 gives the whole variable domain DSGVTQTPKHLITATGQRVTLRCSPRSGDLSVYWYQQSLDQGLQFLIQYYNGEERAKGNILERFSAQQFPDLHSELNLSSLELGDSALYFCASNQPRNEQFFGPGTRLTVL.